The 30 T cell receptor beta chains presented below share a single source sample, sequenced in a study of cytomegalovirus exposure and HLA in healthy donors. The PCR contained 60 Vbeta and 13 Jbeta primers. Using immunoSEQ multiplex PCR, the repertoire was profiled, and TCRdb retains in-frame clones only, with some absent. The table includes 95,000 to 150,000 clones, over 50% detected once. The specimen was PBMCs. The receptors originated from a woman between 40 and 55 years old in good health and CMV-seropositive.

This clone occurred a few times. The gene calls are TRBV28 and TRBJ2-1; the D gene is possibly TRBD2 (6 bases). The CDR3 runs 14 residues. The V and J ends lost 2 bases and 7 bases respectively, with 12 bases between them. Germline assignment: CDR1 MDHEN and CDR2 SYDVKM. CDR3 DNA: TGTGCCAGCAGTTTAGTGGGACTGTCGAATGAGCAGTTCTTC. Translation: CASSLVGLSNEQFF.

The CDR3 loop reads CASSLEAETQYF. The CDR3 DNA follows: TGTGCCAGCAGCCTGGAAGCGGAGACCCAGTACTTC. This chain uses TRBV13 with TRBJ2-5; D remains ambiguous. V gave up 5 bases and J gave up 5 bases, with 9 bases separating them. Germline CDR1 and CDR2: PRHDT and FYEKMQ (reference sequence). This CDR3 is built from 12 residues.

This clone was counted only a few times. This chain links TRBV21-1 with TRBJ1-1; TRBD1 reflects the table's D call only, with no check against the DNA. TRBV21-1 is classified as a pseudogene. This CDR3 is built from 15 residues. The DNA for the CDR3 is TGTGCCAGCAGCACCCCAGGTTCCCCCCACACTGAAGCTTTCTTT. Residues: CASSTPGSPHTEAFF.

The V call is TRBV7-2, the J call TRBJ2-7; 9 positions agree with TRBD1. Germline CDR1 SGHTA, CDR2 FQGNSA. The CDR3 contains 15 residues. The ends lost 1 base at V and 4 bases at J; junction bases unmatched: 5. In DNA, the CDR3 is TGTGCCAGCAGCTTAGGGGGACAGGGAGGTTACGAGCAGTACTTC. Translation gives CASSLGGQGGYEQYF.

For the CDR3, the DNA is TGTGCCAGCAGTCCGGGATATAACACTGCCGGGGAGCTGTTTTTT. Protein product: CASSPGYNTAGELFF. The chain has TRBV7-3 and TRBJ2-2; tentatively, D is TRBD2 (5 bases). The CDR3 runs 15 residues. Germline V lookup: CDR1 SGHTA, CDR2 FQGTGA. Trimming stripped 6 bases from V and 6 bases from J, with 17 bases between.

The rearrangement joins TRBV12-2 to TRBJ2-7; the table gives TRBD1 as D, unverified against the DNA. TRBV12-2 is tagged as a pseudogene. This CDR3 contains 14 residues. CDR3 nucleotides: TGTGCAAGTAACAGGGTGTGTCGCTCCTACGAGCAGTACTTC. Encoded protein: CASNRVCRSYEQYF.

The V call is TRBV14, the J call TRBJ2-7, with 8 bases fitting TRBD1. CDR3 length equals 15 residues. V shed 4 bases and J 2 bases; nucleotides not matched to a gene: 7. Per germline, CDR1 SGHDN and CDR2 FVKESK. The CDR3 DNA reads TGTGCCAGCAGCCTGCGGACAGGGAAGACCTACGAGCAGTACTTC. It encodes CASSLRTGKTYEQYF.

As concerns this clone: This specimen includes other DNA sequences encoding the same CDR3. V and J are TRBV7-8 and TRBJ2-7; 9 nucleotides match TRBD1. Per germline, CDR1 SGHVS and CDR2 FQNEAQ. This CDR3 is 16 amino acids long. The V gene end was trimmed by 1 base and the J gene end by 0 bases; junction bases not matched to a gene: 4. The CDR3 protein is CASSLVTGQGSYEQYF. CDR3 nucleotides: TGTGCCAGCAGCTTAGTAACGGGACAGGGCTCCTACGAGCAGTACTTC.

The chain links TRBV7-8 to TRBJ1-2, with 7 bases identical to TRBD1. The V and J ends lost 5 bases and 5 bases, in that order; junction bases with no gene match: 8. The CDR3 spans 14 residues. CDR1 SGHVS and CDR2 FQNEAQ come from the germline V gene. The CDR3 spells CASSILTGAYGYTF. The CDR3 nucleotides read TGTGCCAGCAGCATCCTAACAGGGGCGTATGGCTACACCTTC. Full variable domain (outside the CDR3, taken from reference TRBV7-8 and TRBJ1-2): GAGVSQSPRYKVAKRGQDVALRCDPISGHVSLFWYQQALGQGPEFLTYFQNEAQLDKSGLPSDRFFAERPEGSVSTLKIQRTQQEDSAVYLCASSILTGAYGYTFGSGTRLTVV.

The chain recombines TRBV14 with TRBJ2-3, with 8 bases lining up with TRBD2. The CDR3 length is 15 residues. CDR1 is SGHDN, CDR2 FVKESK, per germline. V shed 0 bases, J shed 4 bases, and the junction held 3 bases outside the gene matches. The CDR3 reads CASSQESGGADTQYF. The CDR3 bases are TGTGCCAGCAGCCAAGAGAGCGGGGGAGCAGATACGCAGTATTTT.

The chain recombines TRBV5-1 with TRBJ2-1, with 9 bases that match TRBD2. CDR1 and CDR2 from the germline V gene are SGHRS and YFSETQ. This CDR3 contains 15 residues. With V trimmed by 6 bases and J by 6 bases, 10 bases remained unmatched. CDR3 sequence reads: CASTSGGSGSNEQFF. CDR3 bases: TGCGCCAGCACCTCAGGTGGTAGCGGGAGCAATGAGCAGTTCTTC.

This chain connects TRBV29-1 to TRBJ1-2, with TRBD1 identical over 10 bases. After removal of 7 bases from V and 1 base from J, the junction contained 15 bases not matched to a gene. The CDR3 is 17 residues long. The V gene's germline CDR1 is SQVTM and CDR2 ANQGSEA. The DNA for the CDR3 is TGCAGCGAACCGGGACAGGGGCCCGCCCCTTATAACTATGGCTACACCTTC. Encoded protein: CSEPGQGPAPYNYGYTF.

The gene calls are TRBV29-1 and TRBJ2-1, with TRBD2 matching over 12 bases. Germline V gene sequence: CDR1 SQVTM, CDR2 ANQGSEA. This CDR3 has 14 amino acids. The V gene end was trimmed by 6 bases and the J gene end by 4 bases; junction bases not matched to a gene: 4. The CDR3 reads CSVGTSGLYNEQFF. Here the CDR3 DNA reads TGCAGCGTGGGGACTAGCGGGCTGTACAATGAGCAGTTCTTC.

The rearrangement links TRBV28 to TRBJ1-1, with 8 bases fitting TRBD1. CDR1 and CDR2 from the germline V gene are MDHEN and SYDVKM. This CDR3 has 17 residues. V lost 1 base, J lost 1 base, and 8 bases stayed unmatched. The CDR3 is CASSLSYLDRENTEAFF. The CDR3 bases are TGTGCCAGCAGTTTATCTTACCTGGACAGGGAGAACACTGAAGCTTTCTTT.

The genes are TRBV5-1 and TRBJ2-1, with 12 positions matching TRBD2. V lost 0 bases to trimming and J lost 0 bases; unmatched junction nucleotides: 4. Germline V gives CDR1 SGHRS, CDR2 YFSETQ. The CDR3 consists of 18 residues. The CDR3 region has the DNA TGCGCCAGCAGCTTGGTTCCTAGCGGGGGGGGCTCCTACAATGAGCAGTTCTTC. It is translated as CASSLVPSGGGSYNEQFF. The variable domain in full, completed from reference TRBV5-1 and TRBJ2-1, reads KAGVTQTPRYLIKTRGQQVTLSCSPISGHRSVSWYQQTPGQGLQFLFEYFSETQRNKGNFPGRFSGRQFSNSRSEMNVSTLELGDSALYLCASSLVPSGGGSYNEQFFGPGTRLTVL.

The chain is built from TRBV14 and TRBJ2-7; D might be TRBD2 (7 bases). The CDR3 has 14 residues. The V end was cut by 1 base, the J end by 7 bases, with 14 bases between. Germline CDR1 and CDR2: SGHDN and FVKESK. The CDR3 region is CASSQVPGGWEQYF. DNA for the CDR3: TGTGCCAGCAGCCAAGTTCCGGGGGGCTGGGAGCAGTACTTC. Full variable domain (remainder filled in from reference TRBV14 and TRBJ2-7): EAGVTQFPSHSVIEKGQTVTLRCDPISGHDNLYWYRRVMGKEIKFLLHFVKESKQDESGMPNNRFLAERTGGTYSTLKVQPAELEDSGVYFCASSQVPGGWEQYFGPGTRLTVT.

The rearrangement joins TRBV9 to TRBJ1-2, with TRBD1 matching over 9 bases. CDR3 length: 18 amino acids. Germline trimming cut 3 bases from V and 0 bases from J; bases unmatched to any gene: 12. CDR1 and CDR2 from the germline V gene are SGDLS and YYNGEE. The CDR3 region is CASSARVDRGGANYGYTF. In DNA form, the CDR3 reads TGTGCCAGCAGCGCCCGTGTGGACAGGGGAGGGGCTAACTATGGCTACACCTTC.

The V call is TRBV18, the J call TRBJ1-2; 7 nucleotides match TRBD1. V lost 2 bases, J lost 2 bases, and 5 bases stayed unmatched. The CDR3 sequence is 15 residues long. The germline V gene encodes CDR1 KGHSH and CDR2 LQKENI. As DNA, the CDR3 is TGTGCCAGCTCACCAAAGACAGGGTTGAACTATGGCTACACCTTC. Translating it yields CASSPKTGLNYGYTF.

This clone was seen only a few times. The V and J genes are TRBV7-2 and TRBJ1-4; D not certain. Trimming left V 8 bases short and J 0 bases short, with 10 bases between. Germline V gene lookup returns CDR1 SGHTA and CDR2 FQGNSA. The CDR3 has 14 residues. The CDR3 is CASGRYATNEKLFF. CDR3 in DNA: TGTGCCAGCGGCAGATACGCAACTAATGAAAAACTGTTTTTT. The full variable domain, with the rest looked up from reference TRBV7-2 and TRBJ1-4, is GAGVSQSPSNKVTEKGKDVELRCDPISGHTALYWYRQSLGQGLEFLIYFQGNSAPDKSGLPSDRFSAERTGGSVSTLTIQRTQQEDSAVYLCASGRYATNEKLFFGSGTQLSVL.

The chain is built from TRBV6-1 and TRBJ1-5; TRBD1 is a possible D gene (6 bases). Germline loops: CDR1 MNHNS, CDR2 SASEGT. This CDR3 is 15 amino acids long. Trimming left V 5 bases short and J 4 bases short, with 15 bases between. The CDR3: CASSIGTSTNQPQHF. The CDR3 DNA reads as TGTGCCAGCAGTATAGGGACATCGACAAATCAGCCCCAGCATTTT.

The chain joins TRBV19 to TRBJ2-7; 8 positions agree with TRBD1. Germline CDR1 LNHDA, CDR2 SQIVND (reference sequence). The CDR3 is made up of 15 amino acids. J lost 6 bases, V lost 5 bases, and 12 bases had no gene match. The CDR3 region has the DNA TGTGCCAGTAGTGACAGGGGAGGATCTACTACCGAGCAGTACTTC. This translates into CASSDRGGSTTEQYF.

The chain couples TRBV7-9 to TRBJ1-2; TRBD1 aligns across 10 bases. With 5 bases clipped from V and 4 bases from J, the junction kept 10 bases outside the gene matches. Germline V gene data show CDR1 as SEHNR and CDR2 as FQNEAQ (reference sequence). The CDR3 totals 16 residues. In DNA, the CDR3 is TGTGCCAGCAGCCCTCCGGGGACAGGGGCGATCTATGGCTACACCTTC. Translation: CASSPPGTGAIYGYTF.

The J gene is TRBJ2-1, the V gene TRBV7-3, with D possibly matching TRBD2 (5 bases). The V gene's germline CDR1 is SGHTA and CDR2 FQGTGA. The CDR3 contains 16 residues. Trimming removed 5 bases from V and 0 bases from J, with 14 bases in between. This CDR3 is CASSPLDFPSYNEQFF. CDR3 in DNA: TGTGCCAGCAGCCCACTGGACTTTCCCTCCTACAATGAGCAGTTCTTC.

V and J are TRBV28 and TRBJ2-1; TRBD2 agrees at 15 bases. V shed 7 bases and J 7 bases; nucleotides not matched to a gene: 5. Germline V gene lookup returns CDR1 MDHEN and CDR2 SYDVKM. This CDR3 is built from 15 residues. The CDR3 nucleotides read TGTGCCAGCACAAGGGGACTAGCGGGAGGAAATGAGCAGTTCTTC. It yields the protein CASTRGLAGGNEQFF.

This chain connects TRBV5-1 to TRBJ2-1; 9 bases match TRBD1. With 0 bases clipped from V and 6 bases from J, the junction kept 4 bases outside the gene matches. The CDR3 has 15 residues. Germline lookup yields CDR1 SGHRS and CDR2 YFSETQ. CDR3 bases: TGCGCCAGCAGCTTGGGGGACAGGGATGTCAATGAGCAGTTCTTC. Residues: CASSLGDRDVNEQFF.

This chain joins TRBV20-1 and TRBJ2-3; possibly TRBD2 for D (6 bases). The CDR3 spans 11 residues. The V gene lost 6 bases and the J gene lost 14 bases, with 18 bases spanning the gap. Germline V gives CDR1 DFQATT, CDR2 SNEGSKA (reference sequence). CDR3: CSASRLGQWYF. The DNA for the CDR3 is TGCAGTGCGAGCAGACTAGGGCAGTGGTATTTT.

The chain is built from TRBV6-5 and TRBJ2-1; 7 bases map to TRBD1. The CDR3 has 14 residues. Germline assignment: CDR1 MNHEY and CDR2 SVGAGI. The trim removed 4 bases at V and 6 bases at J, leaving 6 bases unmatched. The CDR3 nucleotides read TGTGCCAGCAGTTTGGACAGGATTCTCAATGAGCAGTTCTTC. Translating it yields CASSLDRILNEQFF.

The chain has TRBV7-2 and TRBJ2-1; D is uncertain. The CDR3 extends over 16 amino acids. The V and J ends lost 5 bases and 0 bases respectively, with 14 bases between them. Germline-derived CDR1 and CDR2 are SGHTA and FQGNSA. The CDR3 coding sequence is TGTGCCAGCAGCGTCGACTTGTTTAGCTCCTACAATGAGCAGTTCTTC. Amino acids: CASSVDLFSSYNEQFF.

The J gene is TRBJ2-5, the V gene TRBV5-6; D might be TRBD2 (5 bases). The CDR3 spans 14 residues. V gave up 2 bases and J gave up 5 bases, with 13 bases separating them. Per the germline V gene, CDR1 is SGHDT and CDR2 is YYEEEE. The DNA of the CDR3 is TGTGCCAGCAGCTTTACCGCGGGCCGGGAGACCCAGTACTTC. As protein: CASSFTAGRETQYF.

V gene TRBV15 combines with J gene TRBJ1-2; D is possibly TRBD1 (6 bases). Germline-derived CDR1 and CDR2 are LNHNV and YYDKDF (reference sequence). Trimming took 5 bases from V and 0 from J, leaving 10 bases between them. The CDR3 sequence is 14 residues long. The CDR3 loop is CATSGGLANYGYTF. CDR3 coding DNA: TGTGCCACCAGCGGGGGCTTAGCTAACTATGGCTACACCTTC.